This T cell receptor beta chain came from a study of control samples from healthy donors and cancer patients. A single count supports this clone. This table comes from immunoSEQ multiplex PCR, and its TCRdb copy is limited to in-frame clones, with some not included. Among 120,000 or so clones listed, 85% to 95% were seen once. CDR1 and CDR2 (germline): LNHDA, SQIVND (reference sequence). CDR3 length equals 17 residues. J lost 0 bases, V lost 6 bases, and 10 bases had no gene match. Sequenced input: PBMCs. This chain uses TRBV19 with TRBJ1-5; TRBD1 matches 8 bases. The origin of this receptor is a man older than 75 with head and neck cancer. In nucleotides, the CDR3 is TGTGCCAGTAGAGGACAGGGTTTGGGGTATAGCAATCAGCCCCAGCATTTT. Translating gives CASRGQGLGYSNQPQHF.